Listed here are 21 T cell receptor beta chains from one sample, sequenced in a study of blood T cell repertoires in COVID-19 (dated by TCRdb to 2020 to 2021). The method was the immunoSEQ multiplex PCR assay. TCRdb took over this immuneACCESS table, retaining in-frame rearrangements with V and J assigned. Such tables are incomplete; in checked studies, under half of the missing clones stem from an unresolved V gene, and the remainder is unexplained. This sample comprises roughly 220,000 clones, about 80% of them detected only once. The ten largest clonotypes hold roughly 2.3% of the sample. The sample taken for sequencing was peripheral blood. These receptors all stem from a woman aged 60-70 years with acute or convalescent COVID-19.

To note about this clone: Different DNA sequences within this sample yield the same CDR3. The gene calls are TRBV3-1 (or the pseudogene TRBV3-2) and TRBJ2-7; D remains ambiguous. Germline V gene data show CDR1 as LGHDT and CDR2 as YNNKEL (reference sequence). The CDR3 totals 12 residues. The V gene lost 3 bases and the J gene lost 1 base, with 4 bases spanning the gap. CDR3 DNA: TGTGCCAGCAGCCATTCGTCCTACGAGCAGTACTTC. It encodes CASSHSSYEQYF.

This chain joins TRBV3-1 (or the pseudogene TRBV3-2) and TRBJ1-6; TRBD1 agrees at 7 bases. V lost 1 base, J lost 10 bases, and 7 bases stayed unmatched. The CDR3 sequence is 15 residues long. Germline assignment: CDR1 LGHDT and CDR2 YNNKEL (reference sequence). The CDR3 coding sequence is TGTGCCAGCAGCCAAGGCGCAGGGGGAAGATCACCCCTCCACTTT. Its translation: CASSQGAGGRSPLHF.

CDR3 DNA: TGTGCCAGCAGCGTCTCGGGCGGACAGGGTACGGATACGCAGTATTTT. Protein: CASSVSGGQGTDTQYF. The genes are TRBV9 and TRBJ2-3, with TRBD1 identical over 8 bases. The length of the CDR3 is 16 residues. Trimming took 2 bases from V and 6 from J; bases not matched to a gene: 11. Germline values: CDR1 SGDLS, CDR2 YYNGEE.

The CDR3 region has the DNA TGTGCCAGCAGCTTAGAACTAGCGGGGTCTTCTGGGGCCAACGTCCTGACTTTC. Translation gives CASSLELAGSSGANVLTF. The rearrangement joins TRBV7-2 to TRBJ2-6; TRBD2 matches 10 bases. Germline V gene lookup returns CDR1 SGHTA and CDR2 FQGNSA. This CDR3 contains 18 residues. Trimming removed 1 base from V and 1 base from J; junction bases left unmatched: 4.

This clone was detected once. V is TRBV5-4 and J is TRBJ2-7; 7 bases map to TRBD1. From germline, CDR1 is SGHNT and CDR2 YYREEE (reference sequence). V lost 5 bases to trimming and J lost 5 bases; unmatched junction nucleotides: 7. This CDR3 is built from 13 residues. The DNA for the CDR3 is TGTGCCAGCAGTTCCAGGGGGTCCCACGAGCAGTACTTC. It translates to CASSSRGSHEQYF.

The J gene is TRBJ2-7, the V gene TRBV7-2; 7 positions agree with TRBD2. The J segment lost 7 bases and the V segment lost 5 bases, leaving 14 bases of the junction unmatched. The CDR3 totals 15 residues. The V gene's germline CDR1 is SGHTA and CDR2 FQGNSA. This CDR3 reads CASSLILGGSGEQYF. CDR3 in DNA: TGTGCCAGCAGCCTAATCCTGGGGGGGTCGGGGGAGCAGTACTTC. Complete variable domain (other parts from reference TRBV7-2 and TRBJ2-7): GAGVSQSPSNKVTEKGKDVELRCDPISGHTALYWYRQSLGQGLEFLIYFQGNSAPDKSGLPSDRFSAERTGGSVSTLTIQRTQQEDSAVYLCASSLILGGSGEQYFGPGTRLTVT.

A few counts support this clone. The chain joins TRBV5-4 to TRBJ2-7, with D possibly being TRBD2 (7 bases). Trimming shortened V by 7 bases and J by 5 bases, and 19 bases separated the two germline ends. Germline assignment: CDR1 SGHNT and CDR2 YYREEE (reference sequence). The CDR3 length is 14 residues. In DNA form, the CDR3 reads TGTGCCAGCTCATGGGCGGGGGCCCCCGACGAGCAGTACTTC. The encoded protein is CASSWAGAPDEQYF.

This clone was detected only a few times. The chain recombines TRBV11-2 with TRBJ2-1; D remains ambiguous. Trimming took 3 bases from V and 0 from J, leaving 9 bases between them. The CDR3 sequence is 15 residues long. Looked up from germline, CDR1 is SGHAT and CDR2 is FQNNGV. CDR3 nucleotides: TGTGCCAGCAGCTTTTTCCGCAGCTCCTACAATGAGCAGTTCTTC. This translates into CASSFFRSSYNEQFF.

The V gene is TRBV19, the J gene TRBJ1-1; 8 bases are shared with TRBD1. Germline CDR1 and CDR2: LNHDA and SQIVND (reference sequence). Losses at the gene ends were 9 bases for V and 1 base for J; bases not matched to a gene: 10. The CDR3 runs 15 residues. The chain's CDR3 is CAREPGQGKNTEAFF. CDR3 bases: TGTGCCAGGGAACCAGGACAGGGCAAGAACACTGAAGCTTTCTTT.

The chain uses TRBV6-5 and TRBJ2-1; D is ambiguous. CDR1 and CDR2 from the germline V gene are MNHEY and SVGAGI. The CDR3 is 13 residues long. Trimming removed 0 bases at V and 7 bases at J, with 7 bases between. The CDR3 DNA reads as TGTGCCAGCAGTTACTCGGTTGAGAATGAGCAGTTCTTC. Protein product: CASSYSVENEQFF.

The chain combines TRBV11-1 with TRBJ1-3, with D unresolved. The V end lost 5 bases, the J end lost 4 bases, and 15 bases lay between the germline ends. This CDR3 spans 15 amino acids. Germline CDR1 is SGHAT and CDR2 is FQDESV (reference sequence). CDR3 nucleotide sequence: TGTGCCAGCAGCCCTAGACCGCGACGAGGAAACACCATATATTTT. It encodes CASSPRPRRGNTIYF.

The J gene is TRBJ1-4, the V gene TRBV7-2; no reliable D call. Trimming took 4 bases from V and 8 from J, leaving 20 bases between them. CDR1 is SGHTA and CDR2 is FQGNSA in the germline V gene. The CDR3 has 16 amino acids. This CDR3 reads CASSYEAAGVKEKLFF. The CDR3 nucleotides read TGTGCCAGCAGCTACGAAGCGGCCGGTGTAAAGGAAAAACTGTTTTTT. Drawing the rest from reference TRBV7-2 and TRBJ1-4, the complete variable domain is GAGVSQSPSNKVTEKGKDVELRCDPISGHTALYWYRQSLGQGLEFLIYFQGNSAPDKSGLPSDRFSAERTGGSVSTLTIQRTQQEDSAVYLCASSYEAAGVKEKLFFGSGTQLSVL.

V gene TRBV12-3 or TRBV12-4 combines with J gene TRBJ2-3; D is undetermined. The germline V and J ends were trimmed by 3 bases and 2 bases, with 6 bases remaining between them. The CDR3 consists of 13 residues. The CDR3 nucleotides are TGTGCCAGCAGTTTGTTGTACACAGATACGCAGTATTTT. It specifies CASSLLYTDTQYF.

This clone was seen just once. The V and J genes are TRBV6-6 and TRBJ1-5; no definite D call. Trimming stripped 0 bases from V and 0 bases from J, with 9 bases between. From germline, CDR1 is MNHNY and CDR2 SVGAGI (reference sequence). The CDR3 is made up of 16 amino acids. The CDR3 protein is CASSYSPEHSNQPQHF. CDR3 sequence (DNA): TGTGCCAGCAGTTACTCGCCAGAACATAGCAATCAGCCCCAGCATTTT.

The chain has TRBV7-2 and TRBJ1-2; 9 nucleotides line up with TRBD1. Germline CDR1 SGHTA, CDR2 FQGNSA. V was pared by 2 bases and J by 5 bases, with 6 bases of the junction left unmatched. The CDR3 consists of 15 residues. The DNA of the CDR3 is TGTGCCAGCAGCTTACCAAGGACAGGGGATTATGGCTACACCTTC. Protein sequence: CASSLPRTGDYGYTF.

Turning to this clone: The sample has other DNA sequences that encode this CDR3 too. J is TRBJ2-3 and V is TRBV19; TRBD2 aligns across 12 bases. Germline-derived CDR1 and CDR2 are LNHDA and SQIVND (reference sequence). Trimming took 3 bases from V and 0 from J; bases not matched to a gene: 1. The CDR3 has 16 residues. The CDR3 sequence is CASSILAGGSTDTQYF. The CDR3, as DNA: TGTGCCAGTAGTATCCTAGCGGGGGGGAGCACAGATACGCAGTATTTT.

The gene calls are TRBV10-2 and TRBJ2-1; TRBD2 might be the D (5 bases). The germline V gene has CDR1 WSHSY and CDR2 SAAADI. CDR3 length: 15 residues. Trimming shortened V by 1 base and J by 6 bases, and 13 bases separated the two germline ends. The CDR3, as DNA: TGCGCCAGCAGTGAGTTAACTAGACGGGCCAATGAGCAGTTCTTC. This encodes CASSELTRRANEQFF.

This chain uses TRBV4-1 with TRBJ2-5, with 9 nucleotides matching TRBD1. This CDR3 comprises 15 residues. The J segment lost 1 base and the V segment lost 0 bases, leaving 0 bases of the junction unmatched. Germline assignment: CDR1 MGHRA and CDR2 YSYEKL. CDR3 DNA sequence: TGCGCCAGCAGCCAAGAGGACAGGGGCCAAGAGACCCAGTACTTC. Protein sequence: CASSQEDRGQETQYF.

This clone has only one observation. The genes are TRBV28 and TRBJ1-2, with TRBD1 identical over 12 bases. V gave up 4 bases and J gave up 3 bases; unmatched junction bases: 6. The CDR3 consists of 16 residues. Germline assignment: CDR1 MDHEN and CDR2 SYDVKM. Here the CDR3 reads CASSSPGQGADYGYTF. The DNA for the CDR3 is TGTGCCAGCAGTTCGCCGGGACAGGGGGCTGACTATGGCTACACCTTC.

The CDR3 loop reads CASTRDRDTEAFF. CDR3 sequence (DNA): TGTGCCAGCACAAGAGACAGGGACACTGAAGCTTTCTTT. The chain combines TRBV5-6 with TRBJ1-1; 7 nucleotides agree with TRBD1. V gave up 6 bases and J gave up 3 bases; unmatched junction bases: 5. There are 13 residues in the CDR3. CDR1 and CDR2 (germline): SGHDT, YYEEEE.

The chain links TRBV4-1 to TRBJ1-5; 8 bases align to TRBD1. The germline V gene has CDR1 MGHRA and CDR2 YSYEKL. CDR3 length equals 17 residues. J was trimmed by 6 bases and V by 0 bases; bases with no gene match: 10. CDR3 in DNA: TGCGCCAGCAGCCAAGATTCTGCGACAGGGGTGGGTCAGCCCCAGCATTTT. This gives the protein CASSQDSATGVGQPQHF.